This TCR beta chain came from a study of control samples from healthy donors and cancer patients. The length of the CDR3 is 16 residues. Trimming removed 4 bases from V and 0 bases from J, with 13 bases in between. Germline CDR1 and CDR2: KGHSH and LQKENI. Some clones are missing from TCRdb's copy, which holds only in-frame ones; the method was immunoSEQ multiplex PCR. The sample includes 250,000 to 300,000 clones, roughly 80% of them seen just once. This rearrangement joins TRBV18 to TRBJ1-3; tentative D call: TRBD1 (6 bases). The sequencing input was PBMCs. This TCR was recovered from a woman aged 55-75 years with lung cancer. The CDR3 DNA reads TGTGCCAGCTCACAGGACAGCCCACACTCTGGAAACACCATATATTTT. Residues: CASSQDSPHSGNTIYF.